What follows is one TCR beta chain and its context. These data are taken from a study of blood T cell repertoires in COVID-19. Study in general: Samples representing acute and convalescent COVID-19 were sourced from the United States, Italy and Spain.

Per the original data handling: Quantification of nucleated cells was approximated via reference gene primer amplification. This table comes from immunoSEQ multiplex PCR, and its TCRdb copy is limited to in-frame clones, with some not included. The DNA was the basis for D and trimming; V, J and clone size are from that table. The sample consists of tens of thousands of clones, 79% of them appearing once. Material for sequencing was peripheral blood. This TCR came from a man between 60 and 75 years old with active or convalescent COVID-19.

The CDR3, as DNA: TGTGCCAGCAGGACAGGGGGCGAATACGAGCAGTACTTC. The encoded protein is CASRTGGEYEQYF. The chain links TRBV12-3 or TRBV12-4 to TRBJ2-7, with TRBD1 identical over 10 bases. The CDR3 has 13 residues. Unmatched junction bases numbered 3, after V lost 6 bases and J lost 4 bases.